The present TCR beta chain was sequenced within a study of blood T cell repertoires in COVID-19. With V trimmed by 6 bases and J by 5 bases, 5 bases remained unmatched. This CDR3 spans 15 amino acids. The germline gives CDR1 SEHNR, CDR2 FQNEAQ (reference sequence). Here immunoSEQ multiplex PCR was the method, and the copy in TCRdb shows in-frame clones only, minus some. The data contain 150,000 to 200,000 clones, roughly four fifths of them seen just once; the ten biggest clones take up about a tenth. The chain recombines TRBV7-9 with TRBJ1-6, with TRBD1 identical over 9 bases. The TCR originated in a human donor in a cohort sampled during active COVID-19. Sequenced: peripheral blood. The CDR3 DNA reads as TGTGCCAGCAGGGGGGGACAGGGTAATAATTCACCCCTCCACTTT. Amino acids: CASRGGQGNNSPLHF.